Listed here is a single TCR beta chain. What it recognizes is unknown. Trimming stripped 5 bases from V and 6 bases from J, with 14 bases between. The CDR3 covers 14 residues. CDR1 MNHNS and CDR2 SASEGT come from the germline V gene. The record originates from a study of cytomegalovirus exposure and HLA in healthy donors. General study points: Accurate prediction of most subjects' HLA-A and HLA-B alleles from TCR beta sequences was reported. In a later analysis, across HLA loci, associated TCR counts were highest for DRB1, lowest for HLA-C.

This PCR relied on a set of 60 Vbeta primers and 13 Jbeta primers. Authors' processing steps: There were about 88 million unique TCR beta chains by a later count, and around 10 million of them were shared. Sequencing used immunoSEQ multiplex PCR; TCRdb keeps in-frame clones, though not all of them. The DNA gave D and trimming, while V, J and clone size come from that table. The sample carries about 150,000 clones, roughly 80% recorded once. Specimen: PBMCs. The rearrangement links TRBV6-1 to TRBJ1-5; a weak D match, TRBD1 (5 bases). The origin of this receptor is a woman aged 35 to 49 in good health and CMV-seropositive. The CDR3 protein is CASSPDKGVQPQHF. As DNA, the CDR3 is TGTGCCAGCAGTCCCGACAAAGGGGTTCAGCCCCAGCATTTT.